Shown below are 19 T cell receptor beta chains from a single sample sequenced in a study of blood T cell repertoires in COVID-19. Libraries were prepared by immunoSEQ multiplex PCR; TCRdb keeps only in-frame clonotypes and omits some of them. The repertoire has some 120,000 clones, around 86% of them found once; the top ten carry under 20%. Sequencing input: PBMCs or T cells enriched from blood (not recorded which). Source of these receptors: a man aged 25 to 45 who had recovered from COVID-19.

This chain links TRBV29-1 with TRBJ1-2; 7 bases match TRBD1. After removal of 0 bases from V and 7 bases from J, the junction contained 11 bases not matched to a gene. CDR3 length: 15 amino acids. Germline V lookup: CDR1 SQVTM, CDR2 ANQGSEA. CDR3 residues: CSVEEQPGTVVGYTF. CDR3 nucleotides: TGCAGCGTTGAAGAGCAACCCGGGACAGTGGTTGGCTACACCTTC.

The rearrangement uses TRBV2 and TRBJ2-5, with D tentatively TRBD2 (6 bases). V was trimmed by 7 bases and J by 0 bases, leaving 12 bases between them. Germline values: CDR1 SNHLY, CDR2 FYNNEI. The CDR3 is 14 residues long. CDR3 DNA sequence: TGTGCCAGCATTCGCGGGACTCACCAAGAGACCCAGTACTTC. It is translated as CASIRGTHQETQYF.

The chain combines TRBV20-1 with TRBJ1-2; D is possibly TRBD1 (5 bases). This CDR3 region has 11 residues. Germline V gives CDR1 DFQATT, CDR2 SNEGSKA (reference sequence). Between the trimmed V and J ends, which lost 3 bases and 7 bases, there was a span of 9 bases. In DNA, the CDR3 is TGCAGTGCTAGGGGGGGAGGTGGCTACACCTTC. Amino acids: CSARGGGGYTF.

V is TRBV9 and J is TRBJ1-2; 7 bases align to TRBD1. Germline V gene sequence: CDR1 SGDLS, CDR2 YYNGEE. The CDR3 totals 15 residues. V was pared by 3 bases and J by 4 bases, with 9 bases of the junction left unmatched. CDR3 coding DNA: TGTGCCAGCAGCGAGGGGGACAGAATCGGCTATGGCTACACCTTC. As protein: CASSEGDRIGYGYTF.

The chain recombines TRBV5-1 with TRBJ2-2; 7 bases align to TRBD2. Per germline, CDR1 SGHRS and CDR2 YFSETQ. The trim removed 4 bases at V and 5 bases at J, leaving 11 bases unmatched. CDR3 length: 16 amino acids. This chain's CDR3 is CASSLLREGRTGELFF. CDR3 nucleotides: TGCGCCAGCAGCCTTCTCAGGGAGGGAAGGACCGGGGAGCTGTTTTTT.

There are a few counts of this clone. The chain carries TRBV28 and TRBJ1-6, with 7 bases identical to TRBD1. CDR3 length: 13 residues. Trimming removed 8 bases from V and 16 bases from J; junction bases left unmatched: 14. From germline, CDR1 is MDHEN and CDR2 SYDVKM. CDR3 amino acids: CASSPEDRSLLHF. CDR3 in DNA: TGTGCCAGCTCCCCTGAGGACAGGAGCTTGCTCCACTTT.

This clone was seen just once. The J gene is TRBJ2-5, the V gene TRBV12-5, with 7 bases aligning to TRBD2. This CDR3 contains 13 residues. The J segment lost 4 bases and the V segment lost 5 bases, leaving 4 bases of the junction unmatched. Germline CDR1 reads LGHNT; CDR2 reads FRNRAP. The CDR3 region has the DNA TGTGCTAGTGGTCCCGTAGCGGGAGAGACCCAGTACTTC. Amino acid sequence: CASGPVAGETQYF.

The rearrangement joins TRBV9 to TRBJ1-3, with TRBD1 as a possible D gene (6 bases). V was clipped by 0 bases and J by 2 bases, with 9 bases between them. The germline CDR1 and CDR2 sequences are SGDLS and YYNGEE. The CDR3 has 15 amino acids. CDR3 residues: CASSVEGVTGNTIYF. The DNA for the CDR3 is TGTGCCAGCAGCGTAGAGGGGGTCACTGGAAACACCATATATTTT.

The V gene is TRBV27, the J gene TRBJ2-2, with 9 bases lining up with TRBD1. The ends lost 6 bases at V and 0 bases at J; junction bases unmatched: 5. Germline loops: CDR1 MNHEY, CDR2 SMNVEV (reference sequence). The CDR3 consists of 16 residues. The DNA for the CDR3 is TGTGCCAGCAGGGGGTGGGACAGGGCGAACACCGGGGAGCTGTTTTTT. Protein: CASRGWDRANTGELFF.

The chain carries TRBV27 and TRBJ1-1, with 8 nucleotides matching TRBD1. With V trimmed by 7 bases and J by 3 bases, 7 bases remained unmatched. The CDR3 totals 14 residues. Germline-derived CDR1 and CDR2 are MNHEY and SMNVEV (reference sequence). CDR3 coding DNA: TGTGCCAGCAACCGGAACAGGGGGGACACTGAAGCTTTCTTT. Amino acid sequence: CASNRNRGDTEAFF.

The V call is TRBV2, the J call TRBJ1-3, with a possible D match to TRBD1 (5 bases). Germline V gene lookup returns CDR1 SNHLY and CDR2 FYNNEI. This CDR3 region has 15 residues. The V and J ends lost 5 bases and 0 bases respectively, with 11 bases between them. CDR3 DNA sequence: TGTGCCAGCAGTACAGGACGGAGCTCTGGAAACACCATATATTTT. Its translation: CASSTGRSSGNTIYF.

The V gene is TRBV12-3 or TRBV12-4, the J gene TRBJ1-1; D not certain. The CDR3 runs to 12 residues. V was pared by 3 bases and J by 7 bases, with 9 bases between. The CDR3 DNA follows: TGTGCCAGCAGTTTCTCTTACTTTGAAGCTTTCTTT. Translating gives CASSFSYFEAFF.

In DNA form, the CDR3 reads TGCGCCAGCAGCTTGGATCAGGCACTCGGTTACGAGCAGTACTTC. It specifies CASSLDQALGYEQYF. V gene TRBV5-1 combines with J gene TRBJ2-7, with D hard to call. V was shortened by 0 bases and J by 4 bases, with 14 bases between the two germline ends. Germline lookup yields CDR1 SGHRS and CDR2 YFSETQ. This CDR3 is 15 amino acids long.

This chain uses TRBV5-1 with TRBJ2-1; D ambiguous. Germline lookup yields CDR1 SGHRS and CDR2 YFSETQ. The CDR3 runs to 15 residues. V lost 4 bases to trimming and J lost 6 bases, with 17 bases between them. The CDR3 coding sequence is TGCGCCAGCAGCCCTGCTTTCGTCCAGATCAATGAGCAGTTCTTC. Its protein product is CASSPAFVQINEQFF. Full variable domain (remainder filled in from reference TRBV5-1 and TRBJ2-1): KAGVTQTPRYLIKTRGQQVTLSCSPISGHRSVSWYQQTPGQGLQFLFEYFSETQRNKGNFPGRFSGRQFSNSRSEMNVSTLELGDSALYLCASSPAFVQINEQFFGPGTRLTVL.

Only a few counts were recorded for this clone. This chain links TRBV4-1 with TRBJ2-5; D unclear. Deletions cut 0 bases from V and 5 bases from J, with 4 bases between. Looked up from germline, CDR1 is MGHRA and CDR2 is YSYEKL. This CDR3 region has 12 residues. In nucleotides, the CDR3 is TGCGCCAGCAGCCAAGAACAGGAGACCCAGTACTTC. This sequence encodes CASSQEQETQYF.

This chain joins TRBV19 and TRBJ1-6; D may be TRBD1 (6 bases). This CDR3 is built from 13 residues. The V gene lost 10 bases and the J gene lost 7 bases, with 14 bases spanning the gap. Per the germline V gene, CDR1 is LNHDA and CDR2 is SQIVND (reference sequence). This CDR3 is CAKRQDPNSPLHF. In DNA, the CDR3 is TGTGCCAAACGACAGGACCCCAATTCACCCCTCCACTTT.

The CDR3 loop reads CASSLRGLNTEAFF. The CDR3 region has the DNA TGTGCCAGCAGCCTAAGGGGCTTGAACACTGAAGCTTTCTTT. The chain has TRBV27 and TRBJ1-1, with D maybe TRBD1 (5 bases). V was cut by 6 bases and J by 0 bases, with 11 bases left in between. The CDR3 contains 14 residues. Germline V gene data show CDR1 as MNHEY and CDR2 as SMNVEV (reference sequence).

V usage is TRBV19 and J usage is TRBJ2-2; 8 bases are a match to TRBD1. The trim removed 6 bases at V and 4 bases at J, leaving 10 bases unmatched. Germline V gives CDR1 LNHDA, CDR2 SQIVND (reference sequence). The CDR3 contains 16 residues. CDR3 region: CASRSPGTGVTGELFF. For the CDR3, the DNA is TGTGCCAGTAGAAGTCCCGGGACAGGTGTCACCGGGGAGCTGTTTTTT.

The gene calls are TRBV7-9 and TRBJ2-1, with 7 positions matching TRBD2. After removal of 5 bases from V and 4 bases from J, the junction contained 8 bases not matched to a gene. The CDR3 consists of 15 residues. Germline V gene sequence: CDR1 SEHNR, CDR2 FQNEAQ (reference sequence). The CDR3 DNA follows: TGTGCCAGCAGCCCGGCGGGAGTAAGATACAATGAGCAGTTCTTC. It is translated as CASSPAGVRYNEQFF.